This record looks at one TCR beta chain sequence and its context. What antigen it recognizes has not been identified. Base qualities are not recorded, but no much larger clone differs from it by a single base. The immunoSEQ Assay, a bias-controlled multiplex PCR, was used to amplify TCRbeta CDR3 regions from genomic DNA. Processing in the source paper ran as follows. The number of nucleated cells in each sample was estimated by amplification of reference gene primers within the assay. To quantify the absolute abundance of each unique TCRbeta CDR3 rearrangement, sequence reads were collapsed and filtered. For each sample, productive Simpson clonality was calculated as the square root of Simpson's diversity index over productive rearrangements. The table was pulled from immuneACCESS by TCRdb, which kept in-frame rearrangements only. Such tables lose some clones; where checked, under half of the loss comes from unresolved V genes, and the rest has no known cause. V and J calls and clone size follow that table, whereas D and trimming were derived from the DNA. The sample table shows about 180,000 clones, and 80% are seen once. 14% of the sample lies in the top ten.

This specimen belongs to a study of blood T cell repertoires in COVID-19 (dated by TCRdb to about 2020). In terms of the full investigation: The collaborator samples originated in the United States, Italy and Spain and spanned the acute and convalescent phases of COVID-19. Sample metadata almost always included a de-identified subject ID, COVID-19 status, age in years and sex. Subjects who had been exposed to COVID-19, were actively infected with it, or had recovered from it provided the deeply sampled blood TCRbeta repertoires that made up the dataset. The material from the prospective study consisted of cDNA or gDNA derived from T cells, B-cell-depleted T cells, or PBMCs. The repertoires were released in a freely available public database intended as a resource for research on the immune response to SARS-CoV-2. Samples were obtained from the ongoing ImmuneRACE study (first 160 participants) and from 1,254 subjects provided by 6 global collaborators. Where available, HLA class I and class II types were taken from metadata supplied by the sample provider and were not determined by assay-based typing.

In the prospective study, participants were about 18 to 95 years old, resided in 20 to 30 geographic areas of the United States, and were enrolled through a virtual design. In the prospective study, cohorts were assigned on the basis of participant-reported clinical history obtained from a screening survey and a study questionnaire. Exposed participants had been in contact, within 2 weeks of entering the study, with a person who had a PCR-confirmed or clinician-diagnosed case of COVID-19. Each participant in the prospective study had whole blood, serum and a nasopharyngeal or oropharyngeal swab collected by mobile phlebotomists. Prospective study participants could optionally give additional blood draws and questionnaires over an approximately two-month period. Blood samples from the prospective study were shipped frozen or at room temperature prior to DNA extraction. The germline V gene supplies CDR1 SNHLY and CDR2 FYNNEI. Inclusive of the bounding cysteine and phenylalanine, the CDR3 is 12 residues long. Only the CDR3 DNA is retained, 36 bases long and in frame from the first base. V is clipped by 6 bases and J by 4 bases, and the sequence between their germline boundaries is 9 bases long.

Summary of the overall study and its limitations: Clinical and demographic metadata were provided uncurated, with the amount varying by source and participant.

This sequence originates from a man aged 55 to 70 who had been exposed to COVID-19. Rearrangement joined TRBV2 to TRBJ2-5; the D region possibly corresponds to TRBD1 (5 bases align). Sample: PBMCs or T cells enriched from blood (not recorded which). The nucleotide sequence reads TGTGCCAGCAGAGGGGCGCCAGAGACCCAGTACTTC. Its product reads: CASRGAPETQYF.